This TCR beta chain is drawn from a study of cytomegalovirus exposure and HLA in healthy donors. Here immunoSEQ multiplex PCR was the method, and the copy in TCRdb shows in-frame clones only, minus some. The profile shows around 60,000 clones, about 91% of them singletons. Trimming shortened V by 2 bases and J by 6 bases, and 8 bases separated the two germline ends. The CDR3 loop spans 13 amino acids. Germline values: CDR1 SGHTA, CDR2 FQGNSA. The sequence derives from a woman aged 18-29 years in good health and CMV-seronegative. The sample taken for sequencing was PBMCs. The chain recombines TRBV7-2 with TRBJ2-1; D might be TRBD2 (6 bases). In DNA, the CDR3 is TGTGCCAGCAGCTTAAACGGGGGCAATGAGCAGTTCTTC. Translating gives CASSLNGGNEQFF.